This T cell receptor beta chain derives from a study of T cells in Graves' hyperthyroidism and ophthalmopathy. Study-wide points: Researchers found most expanded thyroid clonotypes above 0.001 in blood as well.

CDR3 length equals 14 residues. Germline lookup yields CDR1 MNHNY and CDR2 SVGAGI (reference sequence). With 5 bases removed from V and 2 bases from J, the gap between germline ends came to 12 bases. RNA transcripts yielded amplified TCR beta CDR3 regions. In the first-round RT-PCR of the TCR CDR3, the HTBI primer set was used. TCRdb analysed the multiplex PCR reads with MiXCR anew, one entry per CDR3 protein. The sample shows over 700,000 distinct CDR3 sequences, around 39% of them seen only once. Many counts were recorded for this clonotype. The antigen remains unidentified. Sequences were obtained from blood. This receptor was obtained from a man aged 18 to 30 with Graves' hyperthyroidism. This chain joins TRBV6-6 and TRBJ1-1, with D maybe TRBD1 (5 bases). The CDR3, as DNA: TGTGCCAGCAGTCTGAGGCGGGGCAACACTGAAGCTTTCTTT. Amino acids: CASSLRRGNTEAFF.